This T cell receptor beta chain is drawn from a study of long-term antiretroviral therapy in people with HIV. Study as a whole: First collections came about a decade before the 2015 immediate-ART recommendation.

About this clone: Its antigen is undetermined.

Sequencing used immunoSEQ v3.0 at survey level. Profiling relied on immunoSEQ multiplex PCR, and the TCRdb table lists in-frame clones only, not all of them. The sample carries 25,000 to 35,000 clones, 75% to 90% recorded once. Study-wide results and limits: Among HIV repertoires, CDR3 length ranges were narrower than those of controls. Data on ART adherence, viral resistance or therapy changes were unavailable.

The sequence was collected from a man younger than 40 with HIV. The starting material was unsorted PBMCs, obtained almost 2.9 years after starting antiretroviral therapy.

The CDR3 nucleotides read TGTGCCAGCAGCCCTCCACAGGGGTACTATGGCTACACCTTC. It is translated as CASSPPQGYYGYTF. This chain connects TRBV5-5 to TRBJ1-2, with 7 bases matching TRBD1. The trim removed 4 bases at V and 3 bases at J, leaving 6 bases unmatched. The CDR3 has 14 amino acids. CDR1 SGHKS and CDR2 YYEKEE come from the germline V gene (reference sequence).